This T cell receptor (beta chain) was identified in a study of blood T cells in healthy people across ages (dated by TCRdb to about 2015). About the investigation overall: In model experiments, roughly one uniquely barcoded TCR beta cDNA molecule per two T cells was captured by template switching. To track age-related changes in TCR beta repertoire diversity, the study relied on deep sequencing normalized with unique cDNA molecular identifiers. The donors were divided into four age groups: young (average around 15 years), middle-aged (about 39), aged (approximately 59) and long-lived (about 90). To avoid experimental bias, donors of different ages were distributed randomly across sequencing lanes. Two additional independent replicas of 1 million unique cDNA reads from the same blood draw were analyzed for two donors (one aged 18 to 30 and one aged 80 or older). What the study reported, not specific to this receptor: Bulk unsorted PBMC profiling prevented conclusive comparison of naive and antigen-experienced compartments. Estimates of total diversity based on one million sequenced T cells were regarded as lower bounds and as underestimates. The percentage of naive T cells measured by flow cytometry correlated strongly with observed TCR beta diversity. Compared with the aged group, more naive CD4+ T cells, fewer expanded clones and increased TCR diversity were shown by the long-lived group, suggesting age selection. As age increased, observed TCR beta diversity per million T cells dropped in a roughly linear way, and a significant reduction was already evident by age roughly 36. Donor CMV infection status was unknown, potentially confounding age-related changes in expanded clonotypes.

Systemically healthy Caucasian individuals from Russia, around 39 in total and aged about 6 to 100 years, were included as donors. About 9.8 milliliters of peripheral blood were drawn from each donor into EDTA-treated Vacutainer tubes. Ficoll-Paque density-gradient centrifugation was used to isolate PBMCs, with at least 7 million obtained per sample. Total RNA was extracted from PBMCs with Trizol reagent, with at least 6 micrograms obtained per sample. For every donor, flow cytometry on a PBMC aliquot measured the percentage of naive CD45RAhigh/CD27high T cells. Receptors were amplified or captured by 5' RACE. Sequenced on an Illumina HiSeq 2500. A second PCR of about 6 to 11 cycles was performed with a sample-barcoded 5' primer and a J-beta primer mix. A unique molecular identifier was introduced onto each TCR beta cDNA molecule by a template-switch 5' adaptor carrying 12 random nucleotides. Each sample yielded at least 2.5 million CDR3-containing paired-end reads. First-strand cDNA was synthesized from all RNA with the Mint cDNA synthesis kit, primed by a TRBC-specific oligonucleotide. All cDNA was treated with uracil-DNA glycosylase and then went through a first 18-cycle PCR with the universal primers M1SS and BC2_uni_R. Turning to the authors' computational methods: Each sample was normalized by randomly selecting 1 million high-quality reads, each carrying a distinct molecular identifier. Reads with shared molecular identifiers were discarded instead of being binned into consensus sequences. MiTCR, with a Q25 quality threshold and the strictest error-elimination algorithm, was used for CDR3 identification, clonotype clustering and error correction. A nonparametric unseen species model with Euler transformation was used to estimate a lower bound on total TCR beta diversity. TCRdb reprocessing: public reads trimmed at Q25 with fastp, clones called with MiXCR, in-frame beta chains kept. Rows with a matching CDR3 protein are joined into one entry that keeps the most common DNA and genes. For this entry, the V and J calls and clone size follow TCRdb and not the study's own pipeline. This sample comprises some 700,000 distinct CDR3 sequences, approximately 21% of them detected only once. The biggest ten clones account for around a fifth of the sample.

V loses 1 base of germline sequence and J loses 5 bases, and the interval between the two ends is 3 bases. The cysteine opens and the phenylalanine closes a CDR3 of 12 amino acids. This entry keeps only the CDR3 DNA: 36 bases, framed from base 1. CDR1 and CDR2 are read off the germline V gene as SNHLY and FYNNEI. Comment on this clonotype: What this receptor recognizes is not known. No quality values exist for individual bases; no much larger clone is one base distant.

The rearranged chain carries TRBV2 and TRBJ1-5, with no D gene named confidently. Specimen: blood. The sequence was obtained from a man aged 70-80 years in good health. The CDR3 has the sequence CASSEGDQPQHF. Here is the DNA: TGTGCCAGCAGTGAAGGGGATCAGCCCCAGCATTTT.